This TCR beta chain was sequenced for a study of Graves' ophthalmopathy and Graves' hyperthyroidism. Unmatched junction bases numbered 10, after V lost 5 bases and J lost 1 base. This CDR3 comprises 17 residues. Germline lookup yields CDR1 DFQATT and CDR2 SNEGSKA (reference sequence). Amplification of TCR beta CDR3 regions used RNA transcripts. Second-round multiplex PCR came after a first-round RT-PCR that employed HTBI primers. TCRdb used MiXCR to reprocess the multiplex PCR reads, holding one entry per CDR3 protein. This sample yields about 390,000 distinct CDR3 sequences, of which about a sixth are seen a single time; 2.4% belongs to the top ten.

This clonotype originated in an adult woman with stable Graves' hyperthyroidism. The material sequenced was peripheral blood. The V and J genes are TRBV20-1 and TRBJ2-7; 14 bases map to TRBD2. The CDR3 protein is CSAPGTSGGPLSYEQYF. CDR3 coding DNA: TGCAGTGCTCCCGGGACTAGCGGGGGCCCCCTTTCCTACGAGCAGTACTTC.